Listed below are T cell receptor beta chains from one sample, sequenced in a study of spatial heterogeneity in lung cancer. TCRdb re-derived calls from the 5' RACE reads in MiXCR, one entry per CDR3 protein. The sample carries 15,000 to 20,000 distinct CDR3 sequences, roughly 6.3% recorded once. The input for sequencing was PBMCs, taken at follow-up. These receptors came from a male donor with early-stage non-small cell lung cancer. CDR3s include the opening cysteine and the closing phenylalanine or tryptophan. Each record gives: CDR3 length, J gene, D gene, V gene, clone size, CDR3 DNA, CDR3 protein. A D gene is named only where the DNA matches it firmly. Size is stated as once, few or many counts, or a class when the clone is expanded.

14 | TRBJ2-5 | . | TRBV7-2 | many | TGTGCCAGCAGCCCCGAGGCGGTAGGAGAGACCCAGTACTTC | CASSPEAVGETQYF
13 | TRBJ2-5 | . | TRBV10-3 | many | TGTGCCATCACAGATGAGTTGGAGGAGACCCAGTACTTC | CAITDELEETQYF
14 | TRBJ2-3 | . | TRBV7-9 | many | TGTGCCAGCAGCTTTAGGCGGACCACAGATACGCAGTATTTT | CASSFRRTTDTQYF
11 | TRBJ2-1 | . | TRBV12-3/TRBV12-4 | many | TGTGCCAGCAGCCTGGTGGCGGAGCAGTTCTTC | CASSLVAEQFF
16 | TRBJ2-7 | TRBD2 | TRBV11-1 | many | TGTGCCAGCAGCTTAGCGCAAACTAGCGGGAGAGAGAAGCAGTACTTC | CASSLAQTSGREKQYF
17 | TRBJ1-2 | TRBD1 | TRBV5-5 | many | TGTGCCAGCAGCAACAGACCGGGACAGGGGGCCGGCTATGGCTACACCTTC | CASSNRPGQGAGYGYTF
14 | TRBJ2-3 | . | TRBV20-1 | many | TGCAGTGCTAGGGGGCCAGGGTTTGATGGTACGCAGTATTTT | CSARGPGFDGTQYF
14 | TRBJ1-1 | . | TRBV24-1 | many | TGTGCCACCAGTGATTCGCATACGGCCACTGAAGCTTTCTTT | CATSDSHTATEAFF
15 | TRBJ2-1 | TRBD1 | TRBV5-5 | many | TGTGCCAGCAGCCTACCCGGGACAGGAGTCTATGAGCAGTTCTTC | CASSLPGTGVYEQFF
16 | TRBJ2-2 | . | TRBV5-1 | medium-sized | TGCGCCAGCAGCTTGGTGACGGGAGCGGGCACCGGGGAGCTGTTTTTT | CASSLVTGAGTGELFF
16 | TRBJ1-2 | . | TRBV4-3 | many | TGCGCCAGCAGCCAAGATCGATCGGCAGAAAACTATGGCTACACCTTC | CASSQDRSAENYGYTF
15 | TRBJ2-3 | . | TRBV7-3 | many | TGTGCCCGCCACGGGGTAGACACAGGCACAGATACGCAGTATTTT | CARHGVDTGTDTQYF